Sequencing of this TCR beta chain was carried out in a study of graft-versus-host responses after intestinal transplantation. Background on the study: Among the recipients, transplants were multivisceral, liver-intestinal, or isolated intestinal. After anti-thymocyte globulin induction, recipients took tacrolimus and steroids for 2 to 3 years. Findings and limits, study-wide: Allograft clonal ratios (graft-versus-host to host-versus-graft) were high in patients who had graft-donor T cell macrochimerism. Early after transplant, HvG declines were associated with peak levels of circulating GvH clones.

The repertoire was sequenced with immunoSEQ multiplex PCR; TCRdb's copy has only in-frame clones and lacks some. The data show almost 55,000 clones, roughly 89% seen once. A note on this clone: Antigen: not known.

The CDR3 runs to 20 residues. CDR1 MGHRA and CDR2 YSYEKL come from the germline V gene. Trimming left V 1 base short and J 1 base short, with 25 bases between. The TCR comes from a human patient who received an intestinal transplant, so some T cells may come from the graft donor. This chain connects TRBV4-1 to TRBJ1-1, with D perhaps matching TRBD1 (6 bases). Sequences were derived from PBMCs, sampled around 95 weeks after intestinal transplant. The CDR3 DNA follows: TGCGCCAGCAGCCAAGGCAGACTACAGGGCAGCGTTCTTGGGAACACTGAAGCTTTCTTT. This encodes CASSQGRLQGSVLGNTEAFF.